A selection of T cell receptor beta chains follows, all from one sample in a study of blood T cell repertoires in COVID-19. Sequenced by immunoSEQ multiplex PCR; TCRdb stores in-frame clones only, minus some. The sample holds around 330,000 clones, 89% seen once. The sample was PBMCs or T cells enriched from blood (not recorded which). The receptor set was obtained from a woman aged 40 to 50 who had recovered from COVID-19. Each CDR3 is given with its conserved first and last residue. The order of the fields is V gene, clone size, J gene, D gene, CDR3 protein, CDR3 DNA. The D gene is left open where the match is weak. Only part of the rows carry a size: once, few, many, or a class if the clone is expanded.

V: TRBV2
size: -
J: TRBJ2-3
D: -
CDR3: CASLLARGDTQYF
DNA: TGTGCCAGCCTACTCGCCAGGGGTGATACGCAGTATTTT

V: TRBV5-1
size: -
J: TRBJ1-4
D: TRBD1
CDR3: CASSLEDRDEKLFF
DNA: TGCGCCAGCAGCTTGGAGGACAGGGATGAAAAACTGTTTTTT

V: TRBV7-8
size: -
J: TRBJ1-6
D: TRBD1
CDR3: CASSVSGQGVALHF
DNA: TGTGCCAGCAGCGTTTCGGGACAGGGCGTCGCCCTCCACTTT

V: TRBV5-8
size: -
J: TRBJ2-3
D: -
CDR3: CASSLRLVTDTQYF
DNA: TGTGCCAGCAGCCTCCGACTAGTCACAGATACGCAGTATTTT

V: TRBV11-2
size: -
J: TRBJ2-7
D: -
CDR3: CASSSQGYEQYF
DNA: TGTGCCAGCAGCTCACAGGGCTACGAGCAGTACTTC

V: TRBV6-5
size: -
J: TRBJ1-1
D: -
CDR3: CASTQGRRTEAFF
DNA: TGTGCCAGCACCCAGGGGAGACGGACTGAAGCTTTCTTT

V: TRBV15
size: -
J: TRBJ1-4
D: -
CDR3: CATSRDTRVEKLFF
DNA: TGTGCCACCAGCAGAGATACGAGGGTTGAAAAACTGTTTTTT

V: TRBV18
size: -
J: TRBJ2-1
D: TRBD2
CDR3: CASSPGLATLINEQFF
DNA: TGTGCCAGCTCACCAGGACTAGCGACACTTATCAATGAGCAGTTCTTC

V: TRBV3-1/TRBV3-2
size: -
J: TRBJ2-7
D: -
CDR3: CASSPPGDFAEQYF
DNA: TGTGCCAGCAGCCCTCCGGGGGACTTCGCCGAGCAGTACTTC

V: TRBV5-6
size: -
J: TRBJ2-7
D: -
CDR3: CASWRQSHEQYF
DNA: TGTGCCAGCTGGAGACAGAGCCACGAGCAGTACTTC

V: TRBV7-2
size: -
J: TRBJ2-5
D: TRBD1
CDR3: CASSIGTGGNKETQYF
DNA: TGTGCCAGCAGCATTGGGACAGGGGGTAATAAAGAGACCCAGTACTTC

V: TRBV5-1
size: -
J: TRBJ1-3
D: -
CDR3: CASSLGAGAGNTIYF
DNA: TGCGCCAGCAGCTTGGGGGCAGGGGCTGGAAACACCATATATTTT

V: TRBV29-1
size: -
J: TRBJ1-4
D: TRBD1
CDR3: CSVSRQGEKLFF
DNA: TGCAGCGTTTCCCGACAGGGGGAAAAACTGTTTTTT

V: TRBV5-4
size: -
J: TRBJ2-7
D: -
CDR3: CASSLSGLLSYEQYF
DNA: TGTGCCAGCAGCCTTTCGGGTCTCCTCTCCTACGAGCAGTACTTC

V: TRBV10-3
size: -
J: TRBJ2-7
D: -
CDR3: CAIRSTTGSYEQYF
DNA: TGTGCCATCAGGAGCACGACAGGCTCCTACGAGCAGTACTTC

V: TRBV7-2
size: -
J: TRBJ1-4
D: TRBD1
CDR3: CASSSRAQGAGEKLFF
DNA: TGTGCCAGCAGCTCTAGGGCACAGGGGGCGGGAGAAAAACTGTTTTTT

V: TRBV18
size: -
J: TRBJ2-1
D: -
CDR3: CASSDLQGEYNEQFF
DNA: TGTGCCAGCTCCGATTTACAAGGGGAATACAATGAGCAGTTCTTC

V: TRBV6-5
size: -
J: TRBJ2-4
D: -
CDR3: CASSYSTLLAKNIQYF
DNA: TGTGCCAGCAGTTACAGCACCCTATTAGCCAAAAACATTCAGTACTTC

V: TRBV29-1
size: -
J: TRBJ2-7
D: -
CDR3: CSVEDQRGREQYF
DNA: TGCAGCGTTGAAGATCAGCGTGGCCGGGAGCAGTACTTC

V: TRBV30
size: once
J: TRBJ2-7
D: TRBD1
CDR3: CAWTELTGTYEQYF
DNA: TGTGCCTGGACGGAGTTGACAGGGACGTACGAGCAGTACTTC

V: TRBV18
size: -
J: TRBJ2-7
D: TRBD2
CDR3: CASSPLAGARNEQYF
DNA: TGTGCCAGCTCACCGCTAGCGGGGGCGAGGAACGAGCAGTACTTC

V: TRBV19
size: -
J: TRBJ2-1
D: -
CDR3: CASSIQSGRVADEQFF
DNA: TGTGCCAGTAGTATTCAGTCGGGCAGGGTCGCTGATGAGCAGTTCTTC

V: TRBV11-2
size: -
J: TRBJ1-1
D: TRBD1
CDR3: CASSPRTGGTEAFF
DNA: TGTGCCAGCAGCCCCAGGACAGGGGGCACTGAAGCTTTCTTT

V: TRBV19
size: -
J: TRBJ1-2
D: TRBD1
CDR3: CASRQTGGFNYGYTF
DNA: TGTGCCAGTAGGCAAACAGGGGGGTTTAACTATGGCTACACCTTC

V: TRBV3-1/TRBV3-2
size: -
J: TRBJ2-7
D: TRBD2
CDR3: CASSSRLARSPYEQYF
DNA: TGTGCCAGCAGCTCCCGACTAGCGAGGAGTCCCTACGAGCAGTACTTC

V: TRBV5-6
size: -
J: TRBJ2-7
D: -
CDR3: CASSPSRAYEQYF
DNA: TGTGCCAGCAGCCCCTCTCGCGCCTACGAGCAGTACTTC

V: TRBV5-1
size: -
J: TRBJ2-3
D: TRBD2
CDR3: CASSLVDSGSTDTQYF
DNA: TGCGCCAGCAGCTTGGTGGATAGCGGGAGCACAGATACGCAGTATTTT

V: TRBV5-1
size: -
J: TRBJ2-1
D: TRBD1
CDR3: CASSIGTVNNEQFF
DNA: TGCGCCAGCAGCATCGGGACAGTGAACAATGAGCAGTTCTTC

V: TRBV2
size: -
J: TRBJ2-1
D: TRBD2
CDR3: CASKETSAYNEQFF
DNA: TGTGCCAGCAAGGAGACTAGCGCATACAATGAGCAGTTCTTC

V: TRBV19
size: -
J: TRBJ2-7
D: TRBD1
CDR3: CASSIVGQGSYEQYF
DNA: TGTGCCAGTAGTATAGTAGGACAGGGGAGCTACGAGCAGTACTTC

V: TRBV19
size: few
J: TRBJ2-2
D: -
CDR3: CASSISVSNTGELFF
DNA: TGTGCCAGTAGTATTTCGGTTTCGAACACCGGGGAGCTGTTTTTT

V: TRBV2
size: -
J: TRBJ2-3
D: TRBD2
CDR3: CASSEALAGLPTDTQYF
DNA: TGTGCCAGCAGTGAAGCGCTAGCGGGCCTTCCCACAGATACGCAGTATTTT

V: TRBV10-1
size: few
J: TRBJ2-7
D: TRBD2
CDR3: CASSADLAGTEQYF
DNA: TGCGCCAGCAGTGCCGATCTAGCGGGAACCGAGCAGTACTTC

V: TRBV7-6
size: -
J: TRBJ2-6
D: TRBD2
CDR3: CASSLQSVLAGVVLSGANVLTF
DNA: TGTGCCAGCAGCTTACAATCAGTCCTAGCGGGGGTCGTGCTCTCTGGGGCCAACGTCCTGACTTTC

V: TRBV27
size: -
J: TRBJ1-2
D: -
CDR3: CASSLSGAAANYGYTF
DNA: TGTGCCAGCAGTTTATCTGGGGCCGCTGCTAACTATGGCTACACCTTC

V: TRBV5-4
size: once
J: TRBJ1-1
D: -
CDR3: CASSFRDTNTEAFF
DNA: TGTGCCAGCAGCTTCCGGGACACGAACACTGAAGCTTTCTTT

V: TRBV30
size: -
J: TRBJ2-3
D: TRBD2
CDR3: CAWSVGLAGGTDTQYF
DNA: TGTGCCTGGAGTGTGGGGCTAGCGGGAGGCACAGATACGCAGTATTTT

V: TRBV9
size: -
J: TRBJ2-7
D: -
CDR3: CASSVGGSYEQYF
DNA: TGTGCCAGCAGCGTGGGGGGCTCCTACGAGCAGTACTTC

V: TRBV12-3/TRBV12-4
size: -
J: TRBJ2-1
D: -
CDR3: CASSLVSYNEQFF
DNA: TGTGCCAGCAGTTTGGTCAGCTACAATGAGCAGTTCTTC

V: TRBV25-1
size: -
J: TRBJ2-7
D: -
CDR3: CASAAHEQYF
DNA: TGTGCCAGCGCGGCGCACGAGCAGTACTTC

V: TRBV7-2
size: -
J: TRBJ2-7
D: -
CDR3: CASSSRQGGYEQYF
DNA: TGTGCCAGCAGCTCTAGACAGGGAGGCTACGAGCAGTACTTC

V: TRBV19
size: -
J: TRBJ2-2
D: -
CDR3: CASSWAGNTGELFF
DNA: TGTGCCAGTAGTTGGGCGGGGAACACCGGGGAGCTGTTTTTT

V: TRBV5-4
size: -
J: TRBJ2-1
D: TRBD1
CDR3: CAIQGATYNEQFF
DNA: TGTGCCATACAGGGGGCAACTTACAATGAGCAGTTCTTC

V: TRBV19
size: -
J: TRBJ2-1
D: TRBD1
CDR3: CASIDRGRTVQFF
DNA: TGTGCCAGTATCGACAGGGGGCGGACGGTGCAGTTCTTC

V: TRBV6-5
size: -
J: TRBJ1-6
D: TRBD1
CDR3: CASTLDREENSPLHF
DNA: TGTGCCAGCACTCTGGACAGGGAGGAGAATTCACCCCTCCACTTT

V: TRBV7-3
size: -
J: TRBJ2-3
D: TRBD2
CDR3: CASSLRTSGDTDTQYF
DNA: TGTGCCAGCAGCTTAAGGACTAGCGGGGACACAGATACGCAGTATTTT

V: TRBV6-1
size: -
J: TRBJ2-7
D: TRBD2
CDR3: CASSDRGLAGDEQYF
DNA: TGTGCCAGCAGTGACAGAGGACTAGCGGGAGACGAGCAGTACTTC

V: TRBV19
size: -
J: TRBJ2-5
D: TRBD2
CDR3: CASSGVAGAQETQYF
DNA: TGTGCCAGTAGTGGAGTAGCGGGGGCCCAAGAGACCCAGTACTTC

V: TRBV11-2
size: once
J: TRBJ1-4
D: -
CDR3: CASSLLREKLFF
DNA: TGTGCCAGCAGCTTGCTGCGTGAAAAACTGTTTTTT

V: TRBV24-1
size: -
J: TRBJ1-2
D: -
CDR3: CATSEGALYGYTF
DNA: TGTGCCACCAGTGAAGGGGCCCTCTATGGCTACACCTTC

V: TRBV7-3
size: -
J: TRBJ2-3
D: TRBD2
CDR3: CASSNGRLSTDTQYF
DNA: TGTGCCAGCAGTAACGGGAGGCTTAGCACAGATACGCAGTATTTT

V: TRBV10-3
size: -
J: TRBJ2-1
D: TRBD2
CDR3: CAISLAGGWNEQFF
DNA: TGTGCCATCAGCCTAGCGGGGGGATGGAATGAGCAGTTCTTC

V: TRBV4-3
size: -
J: TRBJ2-3
D: TRBD2
CDR3: CASSQEIAGSADTQYF
DNA: TGCGCCAGCAGCCAAGAAATAGCGGGGAGCGCAGATACGCAGTATTTT

V: TRBV18
size: -
J: TRBJ1-4
D: TRBD1
CDR3: CASSPNRGTNEKLFF
DNA: TGTGCCAGCTCGCCGAACAGGGGTACTAATGAAAAACTGTTTTTT

V: TRBV12-3/TRBV12-4
size: few
J: TRBJ2-5
D: TRBD1
CDR3: CASSRGYQETQYF
DNA: TGTGCCAGCAGCAGGGGGTACCAAGAGACCCAGTACTTC

V: TRBV28
size: -
J: TRBJ2-2
D: -
CDR3: CASRGGVGELFF
DNA: TGTGCCAGCAGAGGGGGGGTCGGGGAGCTGTTTTTT